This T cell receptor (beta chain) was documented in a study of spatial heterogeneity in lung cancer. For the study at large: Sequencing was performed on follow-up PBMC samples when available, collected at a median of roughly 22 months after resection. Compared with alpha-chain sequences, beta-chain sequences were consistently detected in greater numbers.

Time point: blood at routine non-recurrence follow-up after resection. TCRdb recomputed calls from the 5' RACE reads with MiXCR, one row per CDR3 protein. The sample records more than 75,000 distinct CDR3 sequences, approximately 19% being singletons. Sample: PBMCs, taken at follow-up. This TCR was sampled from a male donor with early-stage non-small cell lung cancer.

CDR3 region: CASSPRGNTGELFF. CDR3 bases: TGTGCCAGCAGTCCTAGGGGGAACACCGGGGAGCTGTTTTTT. This chain connects TRBV2 to TRBJ2-2, with D possibly TRBD1 on 5 matching bases. This CDR3 spans 14 amino acids. Per germline, CDR1 SNHLY and CDR2 FYNNEI. Trimming took off 5 bases at V and 1 base at J, with 8 bases between the two ends. Together with reference TRBV2 and TRBJ2-2, the CDR3 gives the full variable domain: EPEVTQTPSHQVTQMGQEVILRCVPISNHLYFYWYRQILGQKVEFLVSFYNNEISEKSEIFDDQFSVERPDGSNFTLKIRSTKLEDSAMYFCASSPRGNTGELFFGEGSRLTVL.